Shown below are 18 T cell receptor beta chains from a single sample sequenced in a study of PD-1 blockade in mismatch repair-deficient tumors. Data came from immunoSEQ multiplex PCR; TCRdb stores just in-frame clones and leaves some out. The table lists 90,000 to 130,000 clones, 70% to 80% of them singletons. Sequences were derived from peripheral blood, sampled just over 59 weeks after starting pembrolizumab. These receptors all come from an adult with mismatch repair-deficient cancer.

The genes are TRBV19 and TRBJ1-2, with D possibly being TRBD1 (6 bases). From germline, CDR1 is LNHDA and CDR2 SQIVND (reference sequence). The CDR3 is 14 residues long. Trimming left V 0 bases short and J 8 bases short, with 13 bases between. CDR3 nucleotides: TGTGCCAGTAGTATAGATCAACAGGGTCGGGGCTACACCTTC. Amino acid sequence: CASSIDQQGRGYTF. The entire variable domain, with the rest obtained from reference TRBV19 and TRBJ1-2, is as follows: DGGITQSPKYLFRKEGQNVTLSCEQNLNHDAMYWYRQDPGQGLRLIYYSQIVNDFQKGDIAEGYSVSREKKESFPLTVTSAQKNPTAFYLCASSIDQQGRGYTFGSGTRLTVV.

This sequence joins TRBV2 and TRBJ1-2; D call uncertain. Trimming shortened V by 1 base and J by 4 bases, and 22 bases separated the two germline ends. The CDR3 sequence is 18 residues long. The V gene's germline CDR1 is SNHLY and CDR2 FYNNEI. Here the CDR3 DNA reads TGTGCCAGCAGTGAAGACAAGGCACCCCCGCCGAGGAGCTATGGCTACACCTTC. This codes for CASSEDKAPPPRSYGYTF.

The rearrangement uses TRBV7-2 and TRBJ2-2; 8 nucleotides line up with TRBD2. V dropped 3 bases and J dropped 7; count of bases not matched to a gene: 10. The length of the CDR3 is 16 residues. CDR1 and CDR2 (germline): SGHTA, FQGNSA. As DNA, the CDR3 is TGTGCCAGCAGCTTGGGGGGAAGCGGGAGCGTCGGGGAGCTGTTTTTT. Amino acids: CASSLGGSGSVGELFF.

The J gene is TRBJ2-3, the V gene TRBV10-3; 8 nucleotides line up with TRBD2. V was clipped by 3 bases and J by 5 bases; unmatched bases: 7. Germline V CDR1 and CDR2: ENHRY, SYGVKD. This CDR3 spans 15 amino acids. In DNA form, the CDR3 reads TGTGCCATCAGTGATCAAGCGGGAGTGGTAGATACGCAGTATTTT. Residues: CAISDQAGVVDTQYF.

The CDR3 loop reads CASRGGLAGNLIYNEQFF. CDR3 bases: TGCGCCAGCAGAGGGGGGCTAGCGGGAAACTTAATCTACAATGAGCAGTTCTTC. J is TRBJ2-1 and V is TRBV5-1; 9 nucleotides match TRBD2. The CDR3 contains 18 residues. J lost 3 bases, V lost 5 bases, and 15 bases had no gene match. Germline V lookup: CDR1 SGHRS, CDR2 YFSETQ.

This chain connects TRBV29-1 to TRBJ1-3; no clear D. Looked up from germline, CDR1 is SQVTM and CDR2 is ANQGSEA. The CDR3 is made up of 14 amino acids. V lost 0 bases to trimming and J lost 0 bases, with 6 bases between them. The CDR3 protein is CSVEDESSGNTIYF. CDR3 nucleotide sequence: TGCAGCGTTGAAGATGAGAGCTCTGGAAACACCATATATTTT.

CDR3 residues: CTSSPQGRWTEAFF. CDR3 in DNA: TGCACCAGCAGCCCACAGGGAAGGTGGACTGAAGCTTTCTTT. V usage is TRBV1 and J usage is TRBJ1-1; the D segment call TRBD1 is taken from the table without a DNA check. TRBV1 is a recognized pseudogene. The CDR3 totals 14 residues.

The rearrangement links TRBV2 to TRBJ1-2, with a weak D call TRBD1 (5 bases). The ends were cut back, 7 bases at V and 8 bases at J, with 17 bases in the middle. This CDR3 comprises 13 residues. Germline CDR1 SNHLY, CDR2 FYNNEI. CDR3 loop: CASNGQGSTGYTF. CDR3 nucleotides: TGTGCCAGCAATGGTCAGGGAAGTACCGGCTACACCTTC.

This clone has only one observation. The rearrangement joins TRBV11-2 to TRBJ2-7; a possible D gene is TRBD2 (5 bases). V was trimmed by 1 base and J by 3 bases, leaving 13 bases between them. Germline assignment: CDR1 SGHAT and CDR2 FQNNGV. The CDR3 extends over 15 amino acids. The CDR3: CASSLVYGDYYEQYF. The DNA of the CDR3 is TGTGCCAGCAGCTTAGTTTACGGAGACTACTACGAGCAGTACTTC.

J is TRBJ2-1 and V is TRBV7-2; TRBD1 agrees at 8 bases. The CDR3 runs 13 residues. Per the germline V gene, CDR1 is SGHTA and CDR2 is FQGNSA. V gave up 5 bases and J gave up 14 bases; unmatched junction bases: 11. This chain's CDR3 is CASSIDRGGFKFF. The CDR3 DNA reads TGTGCCAGCAGCATCGACAGGGGTGGTTTTAAGTTCTTC.

The genes are TRBV5-5 and TRBJ1-5; D perhaps matches TRBD1 (5 bases). Germline CDR1 is SGHKS and CDR2 is YYEKEE (reference sequence). Between the trimmed V and J ends, which lost 3 bases and 6 bases, there was a span of 19 bases. The CDR3 has 16 amino acids. CDR3 amino acids: CASSSRWRGTGQPQHF. The CDR3 DNA reads TGTGCCAGCAGCTCGCGGTGGAGGGGAACGGGTCAGCCCCAGCATTTT.

This rearrangement joins TRBV6-5 to TRBJ1-5; maybe TRBD1 (5 bases). Germline V CDR1 and CDR2: MNHEY, SVGAGI. This CDR3 has 13 residues. The V gene lost 5 bases and the J gene lost 7 bases, with 12 bases spanning the gap. CDR3 amino acids: CASSEGVGQPQHF. The CDR3 bases are TGTGCCAGCAGTGAAGGGGTTGGGCAGCCCCAGCATTTT.

The rearrangement uses TRBV15 and TRBJ2-1; 7 positions agree with TRBD2. The CDR3 has 16 amino acids. Germline CDR1 reads LNHNV; CDR2 reads YYDKDF (reference sequence). Unmatched junction bases numbered 6, after V lost 0 bases and J lost 4 bases. In DNA, the CDR3 is TGTGCCACCAGCAGAGATATGGTAGCGGGTTACAATGAGCAGTTCTTC. It translates to CATSRDMVAGYNEQFF.

The gene calls are TRBV19 and TRBJ1-1; D might be TRBD1 (6 bases). Per germline, CDR1 LNHDA and CDR2 SQIVND (reference sequence). The CDR3 covers 17 residues. Trimming cost V 3 bases and J 0 bases, with 17 bases left between them. CDR3 sequence reads: CASSISGAGEMNTEAFF. CDR3 in DNA: TGTGCCAGTAGTATCTCGGGGGCAGGAGAAATGAACACTGAAGCTTTCTTT.

This rearrangement joins TRBV7-8 to TRBJ2-7, with D perhaps TRBD2 (7 bases). This CDR3 has 16 residues. Trimming took 3 bases from V and 4 from J, leaving 19 bases between them. CDR1 SGHVS and CDR2 FQNEAQ come from the germline V gene. The CDR3 reads CASSLGKAGDRYEQYF. CDR3 bases: TGTGCCAGCAGCTTGGGAAAGGCGGGAGACAGGTACGAGCAGTACTTC.

This clone appeared once. The CDR3 DNA follows: TGTGCCAGCAGTTTATCTTCCGTGGGCAGTGTGAACATTCAGTACTTC. Translated, it gives CASSLSSVGSVNIQYF. The J gene is TRBJ2-4, the V gene TRBV27; no definite D call. The germline V gene encodes CDR1 MNHEY and CDR2 SMNVEV (reference sequence). The CDR3 has 16 residues. The V end was cut by 0 bases, the J end by 7 bases, with 16 bases between.

This chain uses TRBV19 with TRBJ2-3, with D possibly matching TRBD1 (5 bases). V dropped 6 bases and J dropped 1 base, with 8 bases sitting between them. The CDR3 is made up of 13 amino acids. Germline V CDR1 and CDR2: LNHDA, SQIVND (reference sequence). The CDR3 region is CASRQERTDTQYF. CDR3 sequence (DNA): TGTGCCAGTAGACAGGAGCGCACAGATACGCAGTATTTT.

The genes are TRBV5-4 and TRBJ1-2; D possibly corresponds to TRBD1 (6 bases). V dropped 4 bases and J dropped 4 bases, with 17 bases sitting between them. The germline gives CDR1 SGHNT, CDR2 YYREEE (reference sequence). This CDR3 is built from 15 residues. This chain's CDR3 is CASSTPERGPYGYTF. The CDR3 DNA is TGTGCCAGCAGCACACCAGAACGGGGGCCCTATGGCTACACCTTC.